This record looks at one TCR beta chain sequence and its context. Profiled with immunoSEQ multiplex PCR; TCRdb holds only in-frame clones, not every one. The profile shows 80,000 to 100,000 clones, about 91% of them singletons. The data were taken from a study of radiotherapy plus CTLA-4 blockade in lung cancer. Overall study context: Disease control was present in 30% to 35% of patients, and objective responses in under 20%.

Germline V gene sequence: CDR1 SNHLY, CDR2 FYNNEI. After removal of 6 bases from V and 4 bases from J, the junction contained 7 bases not matched to a gene. There are 14 residues in the CDR3. The chain couples TRBV2 to TRBJ2-5; TRBD1 agrees at 8 bases. The source material was peripheral blood, sampled from a patient treated with radiotherapy plus ipilimumab. The sequence came from a human donor with non-small cell lung cancer that progressed on radiotherapy plus ipilimumab. The CDR3 loop reads CASRVGQAGETQYF. CDR3 bases: TGTGCCAGCAGAGTGGGACAGGCAGGAGAGACCCAGTACTTC.